Reported below is one T cell receptor beta chain. This sample is part of a study of blood T cell repertoires in COVID-19. Whole-study context: Italy, Spain and the United States were the sources of the convalescent and acute COVID-19 samples. T cells, B-cell-depleted T cells, or PBMCs provided the cDNA or gDNA that served as material.

The authors' processing: Using reference gene primer amplification, nucleated cell counts were estimated. Assay: immunoSEQ multiplex PCR; the TCRdb copy retains only in-frame clones and omits some. That table is the source of V, J and clone size, and D and trimming were worked out from the DNA. Of 94,000 or so clones listed, around nine tenths are singletons. This CDR3 has 14 amino acids. Germline V CDR1 and CDR2: SGHAT, FQNNGV. V lost 4 bases, J lost 1 base, and 10 bases lay in between. V gene TRBV11-2 combines with J gene TRBJ2-5, with D perhaps matching TRBD1 (6 bases). The sample comprised peripheral blood. The clonotype comes from a woman in her 70s with acute or convalescent COVID-19. CDR3 DNA sequence: TGTGCCAGCAGCTCGTGGGGGCCCCAAGAGACCCAGTACTTC. Encoded protein: CASSSWGPQETQYF.